One sample yielded the 21 T cell receptor beta chains listed below, sequenced in a study of OX40 agonist ivuxolimab in advanced cancers. TCRdb keeps only in-frame clones here, not all; method: immunoSEQ multiplex PCR. The sample includes 60,000 to 80,000 clones, around 82% of them seen just once. The sequencing used CD4+ or CD8+ T cells sorted from blood, collected in a trial of the OX40 agonist ivuxolimab. The receptors were sampled from an adult with an advanced solid tumor such as melanoma, head and neck, liver or kidney cancer.

The CDR3, as DNA: TGTGCCAGCAGCTTAGCGGCGGGGGGCCGAAATTCACCCCTCCACTTT. As protein: CASSLAAGGRNSPLHF. The chain links TRBV7-6 to TRBJ1-6; possibly TRBD1 for D (6 bases). Germline V gives CDR1 SGHVS, CDR2 FNYEAQ. V was trimmed by 0 bases and J by 7 bases, leaving 13 bases between them. The CDR3 is made up of 16 amino acids.

The chain has TRBV9 and TRBJ2-1; TRBD2 aligns across 8 bases. Germline CDR1 is SGDLS and CDR2 is YYNGEE. The CDR3 totals 14 residues. J lost 10 bases, V lost 0 bases, and 6 bases had no gene match. CDR3 sequence reads: CASSVAGGPEEQFF. CDR3 bases: TGTGCCAGCAGCGTAGCGGGGGGGCCCGAGGAGCAGTTCTTC.

Worth noting for this clone: The junction departs from the called germline gene at one end, perhaps through a read error. The V and J genes are TRBV7-7 and TRBJ2-1, with TRBD1 identical over 10 bases. Looked up from germline, CDR1 is SSHAT and CDR2 is FNYEAQ (reference sequence). CDR3 length: 15 amino acids. The CDR3 DNA is TGTGCTAGCAGCTTAGGACAGGGGGAATACAATGAGCAGTTCTTC. Protein: CASSLGQGEYNEQFF.

There are a few counts of this clone. The chain employs TRBV7-2 and TRBJ1-4, with 7 bases aligning to TRBD1. CDR3 size: 15 residues. V shed 7 bases and J 7 bases; nucleotides not matched to a gene: 12. Germline-derived CDR1 and CDR2 are SGHTA and FQGNSA. The CDR3 sequence: CASTDDRDSSEKLFF. DNA of the CDR3: TGTGCCAGCACCGACGACCGGGACAGTAGTGAAAAACTGTTTTTT.

The V gene is TRBV6-6, the J gene TRBJ2-1; TRBD1 aligns across 9 bases. The germline V gene has CDR1 MNHNY and CDR2 SVGAGI (reference sequence). The CDR3 contains 15 residues. V gave up 10 bases and J gave up 8 bases; unmatched junction bases: 15. The CDR3 is CATQTGTGRFDEQFF. DNA of the CDR3: TGTGCCACTCAAACCGGGACAGGGCGTTTCGATGAGCAGTTCTTC.

This chain uses TRBV19 with TRBJ1-2; D gene uncertain. CDR1 is LNHDA, CDR2 SQIVND, per germline (reference sequence). The CDR3 length is 11 residues. The V end was cut by 6 bases, the J end by 7 bases, with 9 bases between. DNA of the CDR3: TGTGCCAGTAGGGCAGGAGGTGGCTACACCTTC. This encodes CASRAGGGYTF.

V usage is TRBV4-2 and J usage is TRBJ2-2, with 8 bases identical to TRBD2. This CDR3 region has 17 residues. From germline, CDR1 is LGHNA and CDR2 YNFKEQ. V shed 0 bases and J 6 bases; nucleotides not matched to a gene: 9. CDR3 in DNA: TGTGCCAGCAGCCAAGATCGGGCCGGGGGGGCCCCCGGGGAGCTGTTTTTT. Its protein is CASSQDRAGGAPGELFF.

The rearrangement links TRBV11-2 to TRBJ2-1; D gene unclear. Germline CDR1 is SGHAT and CDR2 is FQNNGV. CDR3 length equals 16 residues. With 5 bases removed from V and 4 bases from J, the gap between germline ends came to 18 bases. CDR3 sequence: CASSRLGRRTYNEQFF. As DNA, the CDR3 is TGTGCCAGCAGCCGCCTAGGACGCAGAACTTACAATGAGCAGTTCTTC.

The CDR3 region is CASSRSYEQYF. In DNA, the CDR3 is TGTGCCAGCTCCCGATCCTACGAGCAGTACTTC. The gene calls are TRBV18 and TRBJ2-7; D gene unclear. Germline V gene data show CDR1 as KGHSH and CDR2 as LQKENI. The V and J ends lost 6 bases and 1 base respectively, with 4 bases between them. The CDR3 extends over 11 amino acids.

V gene TRBV7-2 combines with J gene TRBJ1-2; D unclear. The ends were cut back, 5 bases at V and 1 base at J, with 8 bases in the middle. Per the germline V gene, CDR1 is SGHTA and CDR2 is FQGNSA. This CDR3 contains 13 residues. The CDR3 reads CASSPRLNYGYTF. The DNA of the CDR3 is TGTGCCAGCAGCCCCAGGCTTAACTATGGCTACACCTTC.

The V and J genes are TRBV19 and TRBJ1-2, with a possible D match to TRBD1 (6 bases). Per the germline V gene, CDR1 is LNHDA and CDR2 is SQIVND (reference sequence). Trimming stripped 4 bases from V and 1 base from J, with 10 bases between. The CDR3 consists of 14 residues. The CDR3 DNA reads TGTGCCAGTAGTAACACAGGGCATAACTATGGCTACACCTTC. This codes for CASSNTGHNYGYTF.

The rearrangement joins TRBV7-2 to TRBJ2-7, with D possibly being TRBD2 (7 bases). Trimming removed 5 bases from V and 4 bases from J, with 18 bases in between. This CDR3 is built from 15 residues. Germline values: CDR1 SGHTA, CDR2 FQGNSA. The DNA for the CDR3 is TGTGCCAGCAGCCTAACAGGGACTACTAGGTACGAGCAGTACTTC. It is translated as CASSLTGTTRYEQYF.

The chain joins TRBV7-2 to TRBJ1-1; 7 nucleotides agree with TRBD1. The CDR3 length is 14 residues. Germline V lookup: CDR1 SGHTA, CDR2 FQGNSA. Germline trimming cut 5 bases from V and 1 base from J; bases unmatched to any gene: 4. CDR3 amino acids: CASSTRTGNTEAFF. The DNA of the CDR3 is TGTGCCAGCAGCACCCGGACAGGGAACACTGAAGCTTTCTTT.

DNA for the CDR3: TGCGCCAGCAGAAAGGACGGAGACTCCTACAATGAGCAGTTCTTC. This gives the protein CASRKDGDSYNEQFF. V gene TRBV5-1 combines with J gene TRBJ2-1, with D hard to call. Looked up from germline, CDR1 is SGHRS and CDR2 is YFSETQ. Trimming stripped 5 bases from V and 0 bases from J, with 12 bases between. The CDR3 is made up of 15 amino acids.

The V gene is TRBV2, the J gene TRBJ1-1; 12 bases align to TRBD1. The CDR3 runs to 15 residues. CDR1 SNHLY and CDR2 FYNNEI come from the germline V gene. V lost 2 bases, J lost 5 bases, and 3 bases stayed unmatched. The CDR3 region has the DNA TGTGCCAGCAGTGAAAGGGACAGGGGGCGGACTGAAGCTTTCTTT. Amino acid sequence: CASSERDRGRTEAFF.

This chain connects TRBV19 to TRBJ2-1; the match to TRBD1 covers 7 bases. The J segment lost 0 bases and the V segment lost 5 bases, leaving 7 bases of the junction unmatched. The CDR3 is 16 amino acids. Germline V gives CDR1 LNHDA, CDR2 SQIVND (reference sequence). The CDR3 region is CASSLGQVSSYNEQFF. The CDR3 nucleotides are TGTGCCAGTAGTCTTGGACAGGTGAGCTCCTACAATGAGCAGTTCTTC.

V is TRBV5-8 and J is TRBJ1-6, with D perhaps matching TRBD1 (5 bases). Trimming shortened V by 0 bases and J by 3 bases, and 7 bases separated the two germline ends. Germline V gene sequence: CDR1 SGHTS, CDR2 YDEGEE. CDR3 length equals 15 residues. In DNA form, the CDR3 reads TGTGCCAGCAGCTTGGGGACAAACTATAATTCACCCCTCCACTTT. Amino acid sequence: CASSLGTNYNSPLHF.

V and J are TRBV6-5 and TRBJ1-1, with unresolved D. Germline CDR1 reads MNHEY; CDR2 reads SVGAGI. The CDR3 consists of 12 residues. Trimming pared 0 bases from V and 10 bases from J, leaving 9 bases between. CDR3 sequence: CASSYSTVAAFF. The CDR3 DNA sequence: TGTGCCAGCAGTTACTCGACCGTTGCAGCTTTCTTT.

The J gene is TRBJ2-2, the V gene TRBV18, with 14 nucleotides matching TRBD2. The V and J ends lost 2 bases and 7 bases, in that order; junction bases with no gene match: 9. The CDR3 consists of 18 residues. CDR1 is KGHSH, CDR2 LQKENI, per germline. The CDR3 loop reads CASSPSGLAGGRVGELFF. The DNA for the CDR3 is TGTGCCAGCTCACCATCCGGACTAGCGGGGGGCCGTGTCGGGGAGCTGTTTTTT.

The chain uses TRBV11-3 and TRBJ2-2, with 8 bases matching TRBD2. CDR3 length equals 15 residues. Germline V gene lookup returns CDR1 SGHNT and CDR2 YENEEA. The V gene end was trimmed by 3 bases and the J gene end by 1 base; junction bases not matched to a gene: 1. The CDR3 protein is CASSFSGGNTGELFF. Written as DNA, the CDR3 is TGTGCCAGCAGCTTCAGCGGGGGGAACACCGGGGAGCTGTTTTTT.

The CDR3 is CASSLNQETQYF. The CDR3, as DNA: TGTGCCAGTAGCCTGAACCAAGAGACCCAGTACTTC. This chain uses TRBV19 with TRBJ2-5; the D is unclear. The V and J ends lost 6 bases and 0 bases respectively, with 5 bases between them. The CDR3 contains 12 residues. The germline CDR1 and CDR2 sequences are LNHDA and SQIVND (reference sequence).